A single sample is the source of the 9 T cell receptor beta chains below, sequenced in a study of CD8+CD57+ T cells in acquired aplastic anemia. The use of genomic DNA as template underpinned the TCR beta VDJ and CDR3 profiling. TCRdb called the reads again in MiXCR, with one record for every CDR3 protein. Of a few hundred thousand distinct CDR3 sequences in the sample, 60% to 65% were seen once. Sequences were obtained from sorted CD4+, CD8+, or CD8+CD57+ T cells (not recorded which) from PBMCs. The receptors were gathered from a human donor in good health.

The V and J genes are TRBV28 and TRBJ2-7, with a tentative D call TRBD2 (5 bases). Germline V gene data show CDR1 as MDHEN and CDR2 as SYDVKM. The CDR3 runs 14 residues. V lost 5 bases and J lost 1, with 12 bases in between. This chain's CDR3 is CASSKLGASYEQYF. In DNA, the CDR3 is TGTGCCAGCAGTAAACTAGGCGCTTCCTACGAGCAGTACTTC. The whole variable domain, filled in from reference TRBV28 and TRBJ2-7, reads DVKVTQSSRYLVKRTGEKVFLECVQDMDHENMFWYRQDPGLGLRLIYFSYDVKMKEKGDIPEGYSVSREKKERFSLILESASTNQTSMYLCASSKLGASYEQYFGPGTRLTVT.

The chain recombines TRBV20-1 with TRBJ2-1, with TRBD2 matching 7 bases. In germline, CDR1 is DFQATT, CDR2 SNEGSKA (reference sequence). The CDR3 length is 16 residues. V gave up 3 bases and J gave up 0 bases; unmatched junction bases: 8. CDR3 protein: CSASSGVAGSYNEQFF. CDR3 DNA: TGCAGTGCTAGTAGTGGAGTAGCGGGCTCCTACAATGAGCAGTTCTTC.

J is TRBJ2-7 and V is TRBV29-1; D might be TRBD1 (5 bases). V shed 1 base and J shed 0 bases, with 7 bases lying between them. Germline CDR1 reads SQVTM; CDR2 reads ANQGSEA. The CDR3 runs 13 residues. CDR3 protein: CSVEGQSSYEQYF. DNA of the CDR3: TGCAGCGTTGAAGGACAGAGCTCCTACGAGCAGTACTTC.

Many counts were recorded for this clonotype. This chain links TRBV10-2 with TRBJ1-2; D is unclear. The germline V and J ends were trimmed by 5 bases and 5 bases, with 12 bases remaining between them. CDR3 size: 13 residues. The germline V gene encodes CDR1 WSHSY and CDR2 SAAADI. CDR3 in amino acids: CASSPGPAYGYTF. Written as DNA, the CDR3 is TGCGCCAGCAGTCCGGGTCCGGCATATGGCTACACCTTC.

V and J are TRBV7-2 and TRBJ2-7, with 8 bases fitting TRBD2. CDR1 SGHTA and CDR2 FQGNSA come from the germline V gene. Unmatched junction bases numbered 7, after V lost 0 bases and J lost 0 bases. This CDR3 is 17 amino acids long. The DNA for the CDR3 is TGTGCCAGCAGCTTAGCCGGGACTAGAGGGTCCTCCTACGAGCAGTACTTC. Translated, it gives CASSLAGTRGSSYEQYF.

J is TRBJ2-7 and V is TRBV24-1; 10 nucleotides line up with TRBD1. Germline lookup yields CDR1 KGHDR and CDR2 SFDVKD. V dropped 5 bases and J dropped 3; count of bases not matched to a gene: 3. The CDR3 runs 14 residues. CDR3 in amino acids: CATSGGTGVYEQYF. The CDR3 nucleotides are TGTGCCACCAGTGGTGGGACAGGGGTCTACGAGCAGTACTTC.

The chain has TRBV7-7 and TRBJ2-3; 10 bases are shared with TRBD2. Trimming at V came to 3 bases and at J to 2 bases, leaving 5 bases not matched to a gene. Looked up from germline, CDR1 is SSHAT and CDR2 is FNYEAQ (reference sequence). CDR3 length: 16 residues. CDR3 amino acids: CASSFPGTSDTDTQYF. CDR3 DNA sequence: TGTGCCAGCAGCTTTCCCGGGACTAGCGACACAGATACGCAGTATTTT. Filled out from reference TRBV7-7 and TRBJ2-3, the complete variable domain reads GAGVSQSPRYKVTKRGQDVTLRCDPISSHATLYWYQQALGQGPEFLTYFNYEAQPDKSGLPSDRFSAERPEGSISTLTIQRTEQRDSAMYRCASSFPGTSDTDTQYFGPGTRLTVL.

This chain connects TRBV29-1 to TRBJ2-3; 15 bases align to TRBD2. The CDR3 is 17 amino acids. Germline-derived CDR1 and CDR2 are SQVTM and ANQGSEA. V lost 6 bases to trimming and J lost 3 bases; unmatched junction nucleotides: 10. For the CDR3, the DNA is TGCAGCGTAGCAGGGTCCGGGACTAGCGGGAGGACAGATACGCAGTATTTT. It specifies CSVAGSGTSGRTDTQYF.

The chain is built from TRBV9 and TRBJ1-6; no definite D call. Trimming took off 0 bases at V and 7 bases at J, with 14 bases between the two ends. Germline lookup yields CDR1 SGDLS and CDR2 YYNGEE. CDR3 length: 16 residues. The CDR3 DNA sequence: TGTGCCAGCAGCGTAGAGGGAGGGTTGGAGAATTCACCCCTCCACTTT. This gives the protein CASSVEGGLENSPLHF. The whole variable domain, remainder taken from reference TRBV9 and TRBJ1-6, is DSGVTQTPKHLITATGQRVTLRCSPRSGDLSVYWYQQSLDQGLQFLIQYYNGEERAKGNILERFSAQQFPDLHSELNLSSLELGDSALYFCASSVEGGLENSPLHFGNGTRLTVT.